This T cell receptor (beta chain) is drawn from a study of blood T cell repertoires in COVID-19. Overall study: The samples span acute and convalescent COVID-19 from the United States, Italy and Spain. T cells, B-cell-depleted T cells, or PBMCs provided the cDNA or gDNA that served as material.

Deletions cut 2 bases from V and 6 bases from J, with 6 bases between. Germline V gives CDR1 MNHEY, CDR2 SVGAGI. The CDR3 loop spans 12 amino acids. Per the authors' pipeline: Amplification from reference gene primers served as the basis for estimated nucleated cell counts. The assay was immunoSEQ multiplex PCR, and TCRdb's table has in-frame clones only and misses some. V and J calls and clone size are as listed in that table; D and trimming were resolved from the DNA. The table includes approximately 300,000 clones, approximately 90% detected once. The chain joins TRBV6-5 to TRBJ2-3; possibly TRBD1 for D (6 bases). This clonotype was obtained from a woman younger than 45 with COVID-19, enrolled during active disease. The specimen was peripheral blood. CDR3 DNA sequence: TGTGCCAGCAGTTACGACAGGGATACGCAGTATTTT. Translation gives CASSYDRDTQYF.